The clone carrying this T cell receptor beta chain was seen once. Its antigen is as yet unknown. The table came from immunoSEQ multiplex PCR; TCRdb's copy has only in-frame clones and leaves some out. The data contain roughly 20,000 clones, 82% of them singletons. The record originates from a study of somatic mutations in cytotoxic T cells in rheumatoid arthritis. Study results and caveats: Healthy controls showed no age-related rise in CD8+ clonality, whereas rheumatoid arthritis patients did.

Unmatched junction bases numbered 2, after V lost 5 bases and J lost 4 bases. Per germline, CDR1 SQVTM and CDR2 ANQGSEA. The CDR3 runs 11 residues. This receptor was identified in an adult with rheumatoid arthritis. The chain combines TRBV29-1 with TRBJ2-7, with 7 bases fitting TRBD1. Sequencing was carried out using CD8+ T cells sorted from blood. The CDR3 loop is CSVLQGYEQYF. CDR3 DNA: TGCAGCGTTTTACAGGGGTACGAGCAGTACTTC.